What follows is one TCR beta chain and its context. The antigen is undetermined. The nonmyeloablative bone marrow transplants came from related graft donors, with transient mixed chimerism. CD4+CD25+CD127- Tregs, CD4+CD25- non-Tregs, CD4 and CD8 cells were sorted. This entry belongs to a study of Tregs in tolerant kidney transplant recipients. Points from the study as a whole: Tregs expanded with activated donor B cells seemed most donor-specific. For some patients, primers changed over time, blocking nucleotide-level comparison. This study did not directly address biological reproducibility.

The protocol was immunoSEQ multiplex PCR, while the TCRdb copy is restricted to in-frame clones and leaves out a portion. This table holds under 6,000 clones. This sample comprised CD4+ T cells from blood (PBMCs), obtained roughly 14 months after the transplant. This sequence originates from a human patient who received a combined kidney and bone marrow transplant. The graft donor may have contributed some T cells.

The chain's CDR3 is CASETGKRYEQYF. Incomplete CDR3 DNA: TGTGCCAGCGAGACAGGGAAGCGTTACGAG. The chain links TRBV2 to TRBJ2-7; 7 bases line up with TRBD1. The sequenced fragment ends 3 residues before the CDR3 boundary, so the rest is inferred from the germline J gene. The germline CDR1 and CDR2 sequences are SNHLY and FYNNEI. This CDR3 region has 13 residues. The ends lost 8 bases at V and 4 bases at J; junction bases unmatched: 8.